These 17 T cell receptor beta chains were all obtained from the same sample, sequenced in a study of blood T cell repertoires in COVID-19 (dated by TCRdb to about 2020). Receptor amplification or capture employed the immunoSEQ multiplex PCR assay. TCRdb re-hosts the immuneACCESS table, in-frame sequences only. Its copies lack some clones; in the studies checked, an unresolved V gene accounts for under half of them, and the cause for the rest is not known. In this sample the table shows fewer than 100,000 clones, around 87% of which occur a single time. The ten largest clones capture approximately 7.4% of the sample. The sequencing sample was made of peripheral blood. The source is a human donor with acute or convalescent COVID-19. The donor label of this sample is uncertain.

V usage is TRBV7-3 and J usage is TRBJ2-3, with 7 positions matching TRBD1. This CDR3 has 15 amino acids. Germline V gene lookup returns CDR1 SGHTA and CDR2 FQGTGA. Trimming took 5 bases from V and 0 from J; bases not matched to a gene: 5. The CDR3 sequence: CASSQGQSSTDTQYF. CDR3 bases: TGTGCCAGCAGCCAGGGACAGTCTAGCACAGATACGCAGTATTTT.

CDR3 coding DNA: TGTGCCAGTAGTCCGGGACAGGTTAGCAATCAGCCCCAGCATTTT. Amino acid sequence: CASSPGQVSNQPQHF. The chain recombines TRBV19 with TRBJ1-5; 8 nucleotides agree with TRBD1. CDR3 length equals 15 residues. Losses at the gene ends were 5 bases for V and 0 bases for J; bases not matched to a gene: 3. Per germline, CDR1 LNHDA and CDR2 SQIVND (reference sequence).

DNA for the CDR3: TGTGCCAGCAGTTTAAGCGGATACCCCTACGAGCAGTACTTC. Translated: CASSLSGYPYEQYF. The chain has TRBV28 and TRBJ2-7; D is possibly TRBD2 (5 bases). CDR1 and CDR2 from the germline V gene are MDHEN and SYDVKM. The CDR3 is made up of 14 amino acids. The V end was cut by 2 bases, the J end by 2 bases, with 10 bases between.

The rearrangement uses TRBV7-9 and TRBJ1-2, with D perhaps TRBD1 (5 bases). Germline V gene sequence: CDR1 SEHNR, CDR2 FQNEAQ (reference sequence). The germline V and J ends were trimmed by 6 bases and 6 bases, with 5 bases remaining between them. The CDR3 spans 10 residues. CDR3 bases: TGTGCCAGCAGAGGGGATGGCTACACCTTC. This encodes CASRGDGYTF.

The rearrangement joins TRBV19 to TRBJ2-5; the D is unclear. Germline CDR1 LNHDA, CDR2 SQIVND (reference sequence). CDR3 length: 13 residues. V was trimmed by 3 bases and J by 0 bases, leaving 5 bases between them. As DNA, the CDR3 is TGTGCCAGTAGTATCGAGTACCAAGAGACCCAGTACTTC. This translates into CASSIEYQETQYF. Supplemented by reference TRBV19 and TRBJ2-5, the full variable domain reads DGGITQSPKYLFRKEGQNVTLSCEQNLNHDAMYWYRQDPGQGLRLIYYSQIVNDFQKGDIAEGYSVSREKKESFPLTVTSAQKNPTAFYLCASSIEYQETQYFGPGTRLLVL.

The chain couples TRBV4-1 to TRBJ1-1; 8 bases agree with TRBD1. The CDR3 runs 15 residues. Germline V gives CDR1 MGHRA, CDR2 YSYEKL. V was pared by 4 bases and J by 5 bases, with 9 bases of the junction left unmatched. The CDR3 DNA follows: TGCGCCAGCAGCCGACTACAGGGGGGTCAGACTGAAGCTTTCTTT. Its translation is CASSRLQGGQTEAFF.

The chain recombines TRBV4-3 with TRBJ1-5; the match to TRBD1 covers 7 bases. This CDR3 is built from 18 residues. Germline CDR1 is LGHNA and CDR2 is YSLEER. V was pared by 1 base and J by 1 base, with 10 bases of the junction left unmatched. The chain's CDR3 is CASSQVTRGMESNQPQHF. In DNA form, the CDR3 reads TGCGCCAGCAGCCAAGTGACCAGGGGGATGGAAAGCAATCAGCCCCAGCATTTT.

In its sample, this clone was seen once. The genes are TRBV6-5 and TRBJ1-5; 7 bases line up with TRBD1. With 5 bases clipped from V and 6 bases from J, the junction kept 4 bases outside the gene matches. The CDR3 has 13 residues. Per the germline V gene, CDR1 is MNHEY and CDR2 is SVGAGI. The CDR3 is CASSPWTGQPQHF. The CDR3 region has the DNA TGTGCCAGCAGTCCATGGACAGGTCAGCCCCAGCATTTT.

The chain combines TRBV10-2 with TRBJ2-3; D not certain. This CDR3 is built from 15 residues. Germline values: CDR1 WSHSY, CDR2 SAAADI. V was shortened by 3 bases and J by 1 base, with 11 bases between the two germline ends. CDR3 sequence reads: CASSEAPRGTDTQYF. CDR3 in DNA: TGCGCCAGCAGTGAAGCCCCACGTGGCACAGATACGCAGTATTTT.

The rearrangement joins TRBV6-5 to TRBJ2-1, with D perhaps TRBD1 (6 bases). Trimming removed 4 bases at V and 7 bases at J, with 11 bases between. Germline lookup yields CDR1 MNHEY and CDR2 SVGAGI. CDR3 length: 13 residues. In DNA, the CDR3 is TGTGCCAGCAGTTTGGGACAACTAAATGAGCAGTTCTTC. Translation gives CASSLGQLNEQFF.

The chain recombines TRBV2 with TRBJ2-1; 8 bases are shared with TRBD1. Germline V gene data show CDR1 as SNHLY and CDR2 as FYNNEI. This CDR3 has 14 residues. Unmatched junction bases numbered 6, after V lost 4 bases and J lost 7 bases. CDR3 nucleotides: TGTGCCAGCAGTGGGTCCAGGGGGCTGAATGAGCAGTTCTTC. Its translation is CASSGSRGLNEQFF.

The chain joins TRBV3-1 (or the pseudogene TRBV3-2) to TRBJ2-1, with 10 nucleotides matching TRBD2. Germline V gene lookup returns CDR1 LGHDT and CDR2 YNNKEL (reference sequence). Trimming took 4 bases from V and 4 from J; bases not matched to a gene: 4. CDR3 length: 15 amino acids. The CDR3, as DNA: TGTGCCAGCAGCCCGAGCGGGGGGGCATACAATGAGCAGTTCTTC. This translates into CASSPSGGAYNEQFF.

The chain recombines TRBV7-2 with TRBJ2-5; 7 positions match TRBD1. The CDR3 is 15 amino acids. Losses at the gene ends were 4 bases for V and 1 base for J; bases not matched to a gene: 6. Germline-derived CDR1 and CDR2 are SGHTA and FQGNSA. The chain's CDR3 is CASSSSQGFQETQYF. The DNA for the CDR3 is TGTGCCAGCAGCTCCTCACAGGGGTTCCAAGAGACCCAGTACTTC.

The V gene is TRBV27, the J gene TRBJ2-5; 8 bases agree with TRBD2. The germline CDR1 and CDR2 sequences are MNHEY and SMNVEV (reference sequence). V dropped 5 bases and J dropped 1; count of bases not matched to a gene: 12. The length of the CDR3 is 17 residues. The CDR3 DNA follows: TGTGCCAGCAGTCCGCCGGGACTAGGAGGCCCCCAAGAGACCCAGTACTTC. This gives the protein CASSPPGLGGPQETQYF.

The chain uses TRBV2 and TRBJ2-7; 10 bases are a match to TRBD1. The J segment lost 5 bases and the V segment lost 5 bases, leaving 9 bases of the junction unmatched. This CDR3 is built from 15 residues. Germline V CDR1 and CDR2: SNHLY, FYNNEI. Here the CDR3 DNA reads TGTGCCAGCAGTCCTCTACGACAGGGGGCGAACGAGCAGTACTTC. Translated, it gives CASSPLRQGANEQYF. Using reference TRBV2 and TRBJ2-7 for the parts outside the CDR3, the full variable domain is EPEVTQTPSHQVTQMGQEVILRCVPISNHLYFYWYRQILGQKVEFLVSFYNNEISEKSEIFDDQFSVERPDGSNFTLKIRSTKLEDSAMYFCASSPLRQGANEQYFGPGTRLTVT.

This clone was recorded only once. V gene TRBV5-1 combines with J gene TRBJ2-3, with 15 bases matching TRBD2. Germline V gene sequence: CDR1 SGHRS, CDR2 YFSETQ. The junction had 2 bases not matched to a gene; V was cut back by 3 bases and J by 3 bases. The CDR3 has 16 residues. This CDR3 reads CASSYGTSGGTDTQYF. The CDR3 coding sequence is TGCGCCAGCAGCTACGGGACTAGCGGGGGGACAGATACGCAGTATTTT.

This clone was detected only a few times. The V and J genes are TRBV7-2 and TRBJ2-5, with 7 positions matching TRBD2. Trimming removed 1 base from V and 4 bases from J; junction bases left unmatched: 6. CDR1 is SGHTA, CDR2 FQGNSA, per germline. The CDR3 runs to 15 residues. The CDR3 DNA is TGTGCCAGCAGCTTAGGGGGACTACCGACAGAGACCCAGTACTTC. Its translation is CASSLGGLPTETQYF.